The clone carrying this T cell receptor (beta chain) has just a few counts. The antigen is undetermined. The PCR made use of 60 Vbeta and 13 Jbeta primers. Profiled with immunoSEQ multiplex PCR; TCRdb holds only in-frame clones, not every one. The table records 150,000 to 200,000 clones, 60% to 80% of them present only once. The data were taken from a study of cytomegalovirus exposure and HLA in healthy donors. Study details: Earlier sequencing of some 170 million T cells yielded 100 million to 120 million unique TCR beta sequences. Study results and limitations: According to a later analysis, most TCR beta chains associated with CMV appeared HLA-restricted. Reported findings show TCR beta sequences accurately forecast HLA-A and HLA-B alleles in most subjects.

The CDR3 runs 12 residues. The chain carries TRBV21-1 and TRBJ2-3; the D call TRBD1 from the table was never checked on the DNA. TRBV21-1 is tagged as a pseudogene. The TCR sequence derives from a middle-aged man in good health and CMV-seropositive. Sequencing used PBMCs. This CDR3 is CASSPDSHTQYF. The CDR3 DNA follows: TGTGCCAGCAGCCCAGACAGTCATACGCAGTATTTT.